A selection of T cell receptor beta chains follows, all from one sample in a study of T cells in Graves' hyperthyroidism and ophthalmopathy. TCRdb itself ran the multiplex PCR reads through MiXCR, one entry per CDR3 protein. The table lists under 300,000 distinct CDR3 sequences, 25% of them singletons. The source material was blood. These receptors originate from a middle-aged man with Graves' hyperthyroidism that later progressed to Graves' ophthalmopathy. CDR3s include the opening cysteine and the closing phenylalanine or tryptophan. Each record gives: V gene, J gene, D gene, clone size, CDR3 protein, CDR3 DNA. The D gene is left open where the match is weak. Size is stated for part of the rows, as once, few or many counts, or as a class when the clone is expanded.

TRBV5-1	TRBJ1-5	NA	many	CASSPGTRDQPQHF	TGCGCCAGCAGCCCCGGGACGCGGGATCAGCCCCAGCATTTT
TRBV27	TRBJ2-7	TRBD2	NA	CASSDNSGTLLREQYF	TGTGCCAGCAGTGACAATAGCGGGACCCTCCTTCGGGAGCAGTACTTC
TRBV12-5	TRBJ2-7	NA	many	CASALQLAFEQYF	TGTGCTAGTGCCCTCCAATTAGCGTTCGAGCAGTACTTC
TRBV5-1	TRBJ2-2	NA	NA	CASSFKETMNTGELFF	TGCGCCAGCAGCTTTAAGGAGACTATGAACACCGGGGAGCTGTTTTTT
TRBV28	TRBJ1-2	NA	many	CASEVPGGYGYTF	TGTGCCAGCGAAGTGCCCGGTGGCTATGGCTACACCTTC
TRBV29-1	TRBJ2-4	NA	many	CSVVGFGKNIQYF	TGCAGCGTTGTAGGGTTCGGCAAAAACATTCAGTACTTC
TRBV29-1	TRBJ2-2	TRBD2	many	CSGRLAATGELFF	TGCAGCGGTCGACTAGCGGCAACCGGGGAGCTGTTTTTT
TRBV24-1	TRBJ2-5	TRBD1	many	CATSDGPRDREETQYF	TGTGCCACCAGTGATGGCCCCCGGGACAGAGAAGAGACCCAGTACTTC
TRBV29-1	TRBJ2-7	NA	many	CSVEREDTYEQYF	TGCAGCGTTGAAAGGGAGGACACTTACGAGCAGTACTTC
TRBV5-1	TRBJ1-2	NA	many	CASSLGDGANYGYTF	TGCGCCAGCAGCTTGGGGGACGGAGCTAACTATGGCTACACCTTC
TRBV7-6	TRBJ2-2	TRBD1	many	CASSSRQGHTGELFF	TGTGCCAGCAGCAGTAGACAGGGGCACACCGGGGAGCTGTTTTTT
TRBV6-5	TRBJ2-7	TRBD2	many	CASSYHDLSGSYEQYF	TGTGCCAGCAGTTATCACGACCTGAGCGGGAGCTACGAGCAGTACTTC
TRBV28	TRBJ2-7	NA	NA	CATAESGAAYEQYF	TGTGCCACCGCCGAAAGTGGCGCAGCCTACGAGCAGTACTTC
TRBV6-1	TRBJ2-5	TRBD2	NA	CASTPRTSEETQYF	TGTGCCAGCACTCCCAGGACTAGCGAAGAGACCCAGTACTTC
TRBV4-1	TRBJ2-4	NA	many	CASSQNGAAKNIQYF	TGCGCCAGCAGCCAGAACGGGGCCGCCAAAAACATTCAGTACTTC
TRBV6-5	TRBJ1-1	TRBD1	many	CASSRWTGGNTEAFF	TGTGCCAGCAGTAGATGGACAGGCGGGAACACTGAAGCTTTCTTT
TRBV20-1	TRBJ1-2	NA	many	CSALTDRGGLGYTF	TGCAGTGCCCTCACAGACAGAGGAGGCCTCGGCTACACCTTC
TRBV6-1	TRBJ1-5	TRBD1	many	CASSGTPGQGNQPQHF	TGTGCCAGCAGTGGAACGCCGGGACAGGGCAATCAGCCCCAGCATTTT
TRBV6-1	TRBJ2-6	NA	many	CASSDGGSGANVLTF	TGTGCCAGCAGTGACGGGGGTTCCGGGGCCAACGTCCTGACTTTC
TRBV28	TRBJ2-5	NA	NA	CASCGGNRGGETQYF	TGTGCCAGCTGTGGAGGGAACAGGGGGGGCGAGACCCAGTACTTC
TRBV12-3/TRBV12-4	TRBJ2-5	NA	many	CASSFRQETQYF	TGTGCCAGCAGTTTCAGGCAAGAGACCCAGTACTTC
TRBV14	TRBJ1-2	NA	NA	CASSRSSNYGYTF	TGTGCCAGCAGCCGCTCGTCCAACTATGGCTACACCTTC
TRBV11-2	TRBJ1-1	NA	many	CASSLEGGHLNTEAFF	TGTGCCAGCAGCTTAGAGGGGGGACACTTGAACACTGAAGCTTTCTTT
TRBV7-9	TRBJ2-2	NA	many	CASPGTENAGELFF	TGTGCCAGCCCAGGGACTGAGAACGCCGGGGAGCTGTTTTTT
TRBV19	TRBJ1-2	NA	many	CASSMDSMDGYTF	TGTGCCAGTAGTATGGACAGTATGGATGGCTACACCTTC
TRBV5-1	TRBJ1-1	NA	NA	CASSFQGRNTEAFF	TGCGCCAGCAGCTTCCAGGGGCGAAACACTGAAGCTTTCTTT
TRBV3-1	TRBJ2-7	NA	many	CASSQGPWERDEQYF	TGTGCCAGCAGCCAAGGACCCTGGGAGCGGGACGAGCAGTACTTC
TRBV11-2	TRBJ2-1	TRBD2	NA	CASSSTGTNNEQFF	TGTGCCAGCAGCTCAACCGGGACTAACAATGAGCAGTTCTTC
TRBV11-2	TRBJ2-5	TRBD2	NA	CASSSQYSGSYQETQYF	TGTGCCAGCAGCTCACAATATAGCGGGTCGTACCAAGAGACCCAGTACTTC
TRBV5-1	TRBJ2-2	NA	many	CASSLEAGNTGELFF	TGCGCCAGCAGCTTGGAAGCAGGGAACACCGGGGAGCTGTTTTTT
TRBV5-1	TRBJ2-6	NA	many	CASSLVPGYGANVLTF	TGCGCCAGCAGCTTGGTCCCAGGGTATGGGGCCAACGTCCTGACTTTC
TRBV5-6	TRBJ2-7	TRBD2	NA	CASSHTRLAVYEQYF	TGTGCCAGCAGCCACACTCGACTAGCGGTCTACGAGCAGTACTTC
TRBV9	TRBJ2-7	TRBD2	many	CASSPRSGSVYEQYF	TGTGCCAGCAGCCCCCGAAGCGGGAGCGTCTACGAGCAGTACTTC
TRBV15	TRBJ2-2	NA	many	CATSREMAVGELFF	TGTGCCACCAGCAGAGAGATGGCGGTCGGGGAGCTGTTTTTT
TRBV6-5	TRBJ2-5	TRBD2	many	CASSTGLADAQETQYF	TGTGCCAGCAGTACAGGACTAGCGGACGCTCAAGAGACCCAGTACTTC